The source of this T cell receptor beta chain is a study of regulatory T cells in long-lasting Graves disease. Study-level points and caveats: Accuracy may have suffered from the small sample size. Thyroid tissue was not studied; only peripheral blood was. Persistent disease samples used TRBV28, TRBJ1-2 and TRBJ2-5 preferentially.

This clonotype was observed a handful of times. The antigen remains unidentified. V lost 5 bases to trimming and J lost 5 bases; unmatched junction nucleotides: 8. Per germline, CDR1 SGHRS and CDR2 YFSETQ. This CDR3 is built from 14 residues. Arm-PCR with iRepertoire HTBI primers amplified the CDR3 regions for these TCR beta libraries. Via MiXCR, TCRdb re-called the multiplex PCR reads, giving one row per CDR3 protein. Among about 530,000 distinct CDR3 sequences listed, about 16% were seen once. The time point was: newly diagnosed GD, antithyroid drugs for less than 3 months. Extracted RNA from PBMCs served as the source of the TCR library. The sample was also reused in another study, on T cells in Graves' hyperthyroidism and ophthalmopathy.

The receptor was derived from a woman aged 35 to 60 with Graves disease. The chain carries TRBV5-1 and TRBJ2-7; 9 bases agree with TRBD1. The sample in question was peripheral blood mononuclear cells (PBMCs), obtained at new diagnosis, from a patient treated with antithyroid drugs. DNA of the CDR3: TGCGCCAGCAGAAATACCGGGACAGGGAACGAGCAGTACTTC. It yields the protein CASRNTGTGNEQYF.